In its sample, the clone carrying this T cell receptor (beta chain) was seen many times. Its antigen is unknown. This sample was taken from a study of human T cells and chemical hapten exposure. Study results and caveats: Patch test score showed a positive correlation with PT1 expanded TCR counts. The formation of large CDR3 similarity clusters by expanded TCRs significantly exceeded that of controls.

In TCRdb, the RACE reads were re-called with MiXCR into one record per CDR3 protein. This repertoire shows 120,000 or so distinct CDR3 sequences, roughly an eighth found once; its top ten account for about 0.85%. CDR3 length: 11 residues. Germline values: CDR1 SGHDT, CDR2 YYEEEE. The V end lost 0 bases, the J end lost 6 bases, and 2 bases lay between the germline ends. Specified time point: patch test 1, 2 weeks after DPC sensitization. As to treatment: therapeutic diphenylcyclopropenone sensitization with weekly scalp DPC. Material: whole blood, obtained in connection with sensitization to the hapten diphenylcyclopropenone (DPC). The sequence was collected from a young man with alopecia areata. Some clones in this sample may be carry-over from other donors' samples. The V gene is TRBV5-6, the J gene TRBJ2-3; D is unclear. The CDR3 DNA reads TGTGCCAGCAGCTTGGATGATACGCAGTATTTT. Protein: CASSLDDTQYF.